A single T cell receptor beta chain is shown here with its context. The antigen it binds to is not known. The record has no base qualities; no much larger clone is one base away. Each collaborating institution followed its own protocols to collect whole blood in K2EDTA tubes. Collaborator samples were shipped for TCRbeta analysis as frozen whole blood, isolated PBMCs, or DNA extracted from either sample type. The immunoSEQ Assay, a bias-controlled multiplex PCR, was used to amplify TCRbeta CDR3 regions from genomic DNA. In the paper's pipeline: The number of nucleated cells in each sample was estimated from the amplification of reference gene primers within the assay. Sequence reads were collapsed and filtered to measure the absolute abundance of every unique TCRbeta CDR3 rearrangement. For each sample, productive Simpson clonality was calculated by taking the square root of Simpson's diversity index across productive rearrangements. The source is immuneACCESS, and TCRdb retained only in-frame sequences with V and J called. Part of the clones is not carried over; for the studies checked, unresolved V genes explain less than half of this, and the remainder is unexplained. From that table come the V and J calls and clone size; the DNA was used to work out D and trimming. A total of 95,000 to 150,000 clones appear in this sample, 79% of them only once. The ten largest clones add up to 30% to 45% of the sample.

The entry originates in a study of blood T cell repertoires in COVID-19 (TCRdb year 2020). Background on the whole study: Samples covering the acute and convalescent phases of COVID-19 were provided by collaborators in the United States, Italy and Spain. The prospective study material was composed of cDNA or gDNA derived from T cells, B-cell-depleted T cells, or PBMCs. The dataset comprised deeply sampled blood TCRbeta repertoires from subjects exposed to, actively infected with, or recovered from COVID-19. The repertoires were released in a freely available public database meant as a resource for research on the immune response to SARS-CoV-2. Samples were obtained from the ongoing ImmuneRACE study (first 160 participants) and from approximately 1,200 subjects provided by 6 global collaborators. The sample metadata nearly always contained a de-identified subject ID, COVID-19 status, age in years and sex. Where available, HLA class I and class II types were obtained from metadata supplied by the sample provider rather than from assay-based typing. The paper as a whole reports these results and caveats: The amount of clinical and demographic metadata varied by source and participant and was provided uncurated.

The CDR3 holds 16 amino acids from the cysteine to the phenylalanine. Of all the DNA, just the CDR3 is kept, 48 bases in frame from base 1. The germline V and J ends show losses of 1 base and 2 bases respectively, and no gene match explains 1 base of the junction. Sequences LGHDT (CDR1) and YNNKEL (CDR2) are obtained from the germline V gene (reference sequence). The sample consisted of peripheral blood. The rearranged chain carries TRBV3-1 (or the pseudogene TRBV3-2) and TRBJ2-1, with 11 bases in between that match TRBD2. The sequence was obtained from a man aged 40-50 years with active or convalescent COVID-19. The nucleotides are TGTGCCAGCAGCCAAGTGACTAGCGGGGCCTACAATGAGCAGTTCTTC. It is translated as CASSQVTSGAYNEQFF.